This T cell receptor (beta chain) was documented in a study of blood T cell repertoires in COVID-19. Sequenced by immunoSEQ multiplex PCR; TCRdb stores in-frame clones only, minus some. The sample consists of about 190,000 clones, 85% to 90% of them appearing once. Germline V gene lookup returns CDR1 LGHNA and CDR2 YNFKEQ. The CDR3 spans 16 residues. The V and J ends lost 0 bases and 0 bases respectively, with 11 bases between them. Sample: peripheral blood. The source is a human donor in a cohort sampled during active COVID-19. The V and J genes are TRBV4-2 and TRBJ2-5; TRBD2 might be the D (6 bases). The CDR3 bases are TGTGCCAGCAGCCAAGAGAGAGTAGCGGACCAAGAGACCCAGTACTTC. Its translation is CASSQERVADQETQYF.